These T cell receptor beta chains were read from a single sample in a study of T-cell memory formation after mild COVID-19. TCRdb passed the 5' RACE reads through MiXCR, listing each CDR3 protein once. The data contain over 300,000 distinct CDR3 sequences, more than 20% of them seen just once; the ten biggest clones take up approximately 22%. Specimen: PBMCs or a T cell subset sorted from them (not recorded which). The source is a man younger than 30 who had mild COVID-19 (a few samples of this study predate the infection). Cell type and time point are not known. CDR3s include the opening cysteine and the closing phenylalanine or tryptophan. D genes are given only for firm matches.

>TRBV7-2|.
CASYTNRHPGETFF
>TRBV7-2|TRBD2
CASSFPEGLAGGHTEQFF
>TRBV9|.
CASSVAGKGDQPQHF
>TRBV7-2|.
CASSLVAAYNEQFF
>TRBV5-5|.
CASSHGGRPNYGYTF
>TRBV6-5|TRBD1
CASSYSARGGLSGNTIYF
>TRBV4-1|.
CASALRDTQYF
>TRBV7-9|TRBD2
CASTLAAGGRTYNEQFF
>TRBV18|.
CASSPTGDITNYGYTF
>TRBV18|.
CASSKWETDTGELFF
>TRBV20-1|.
CSAHSTDTQYF
>TRBV12-3/TRBV12-4|.
CASSPWDTDSGANVLTF
>TRBV20-1|.
CSAYGVGETQYF
>TRBV7-9|.
CASSLVPGSQETQYF
>TRBV5-4|.
CASRRERDSPLHF
>TRBV12-3/TRBV12-4|.
CASRTGNMNTEAFF